Listed below are T cell receptor beta chains from one sample, sequenced in a study of brain T cells in children with intractable seizures. Generated by immunoSEQ multiplex PCR, the TCRdb table keeps only in-frame clones and is missing some. Of 70,000 to 90,000 clones in the sample, about 92% were seen once. This material consisted of peripheral blood, taken at surgery. Receptor source: a boy younger than two with tuberous sclerosis and intractable seizures. The CDR3 runs from the conserved cysteine through the conserved F or W. Each record gives: V gene, clone size, J gene, D gene, CDR3 protein, CDR3 DNA. A D gene is named only where the DNA matches it firmly. Expanded clones are given a class, and other clones once, few, many or no size at all.

V gene: TRBV9; clone size: .; J gene: TRBJ2-1; D gene: .; CDR3 protein: CASEGAVNNEQFF; CDR3 DNA: TGTGCCAGCGAGGGCGCGGTTAACAATGAGCAGTTCTTC
V gene: TRBV5-4; clone size: .; J gene: TRBJ2-7; D gene: TRBD1; CDR3 protein: CASSPGGSRDYEQYF; CDR3 DNA: TGTGCCAGCAGTCCAGGGGGCTCCCGTGACTACGAGCAGTACTTC
V gene: TRBV2; clone size: .; J gene: TRBJ2-7; D gene: .; CDR3 protein: CASSERGSYEQYF; CDR3 DNA: TGTGCCAGCAGTGAACGCGGCTCCTACGAGCAGTACTTC
V gene: TRBV7-2; clone size: .; J gene: TRBJ2-1; D gene: .; CDR3 protein: CASSPRGWNEQFF; CDR3 DNA: TGTGCCAGCAGCCCTCGGGGATGGAATGAGCAGTTCTTC
V gene: TRBV19; clone size: .; J gene: TRBJ2-3; D gene: .; CDR3 protein: CASSMPGGARTDTQYF; CDR3 DNA: TGTGCCAGTAGTATGCCAGGGGGGGCCAGGACAGATACGCAGTATTTT
V gene: TRBV18; clone size: .; J gene: TRBJ1-6; D gene: TRBD1; CDR3 protein: CASSPGTGVSPLHF; CDR3 DNA: TGTGCCAGCTCACCAGGGACAGGGGTTTCACCCCTCCACTTT
V gene: TRBV12-3/TRBV12-4; clone size: .; J gene: TRBJ1-2; D gene: .; CDR3 protein: CASSDSSFYGYTF; CDR3 DNA: TGTGCCAGCAGTGACAGTTCCTTCTATGGCTACACCTTC
V gene: TRBV30; clone size: .; J gene: TRBJ2-1; D gene: .; CDR3 protein: CAWSTLGSYNEQFF; CDR3 DNA: TGTGCCTGGAGTACCCTCGGGTCCTACAATGAGCAGTTCTTC
V gene: TRBV5-4; clone size: few; J gene: TRBJ1-2; D gene: TRBD1; CDR3 protein: CASRLGTGGDSGYTF; CDR3 DNA: TGTGCCAGCAGACTCGGGACAGGGGGCGATTCCGGCTACACCTTC
V gene: TRBV28; clone size: .; J gene: TRBJ2-3; D gene: TRBD2; CDR3 protein: CASRSLGEGTLTDTQYF; CDR3 DNA: TGTGCCAGCAGGTCGTTGGGGGAGGGCACTCTCACAGATACGCAGTATTTT
V gene: TRBV19; clone size: .; J gene: TRBJ2-6; D gene: .; CDR3 protein: CASLTSSSGANVLTF; CDR3 DNA: TGTGCCAGTCTGACTTCCAGCTCTGGGGCCAACGTCCTGACTTTC
V gene: TRBV5-6; clone size: .; J gene: TRBJ2-5; D gene: .; CDR3 protein: CASTDPSETQYF; CDR3 DNA: TGTGCCAGCACCGATCCTAGCGAGACCCAGTACTTC
V gene: TRBV27; clone size: .; J gene: TRBJ2-7; D gene: .; CDR3 protein: CASSLGVAYEQYF; CDR3 DNA: TGTGCCAGCAGTTTAGGGGTCGCTTACGAGCAGTACTTC
V gene: TRBV13; clone size: .; J gene: TRBJ1-2; D gene: .; CDR3 protein: CASSLRAGTNYGYTF; CDR3 DNA: TGTGCCAGCAGCTTAAGGGCAGGGACTAACTATGGCTACACCTTC
V gene: TRBV6-1; clone size: .; J gene: TRBJ2-1; D gene: TRBD2; CDR3 protein: CASSVKSGSDINEQFF; CDR3 DNA: TGTGCCAGCAGTGTAAAAAGCGGGAGCGACATTAATGAGCAGTTCTTC
V gene: TRBV5-6; clone size: .; J gene: TRBJ2-7; D gene: .; CDR3 protein: CASSLHGGNEQYF; CDR3 DNA: TGTGCCAGCAGCTTGCATGGAGGGAACGAGCAGTACTTC
V gene: TRBV6-1; clone size: .; J gene: TRBJ1-2; D gene: .; CDR3 protein: CASSDYLIRNYGYTF; CDR3 DNA: TGTGCCAGCAGTGATTACCTTATCCGAAACTATGGCTACACCTTC
V gene: TRBV5-5; clone size: .; J gene: TRBJ1-1; D gene: TRBD1; CDR3 protein: CASSLARVRDRINTEAFF; CDR3 DNA: TGTGCCAGCAGCTTGGCCAGGGTAAGGGACAGGATAAACACTGAAGCTTTCTTT
V gene: TRBV9; clone size: .; J gene: TRBJ1-1; D gene: TRBD1; CDR3 protein: CASSGRQGEDTEAFF; CDR3 DNA: TGTGCCAGCAGCGGAAGACAGGGCGAGGACACTGAAGCTTTCTTT
V gene: TRBV5-1; clone size: .; J gene: TRBJ1-1; D gene: .; CDR3 protein: CASRASGRFIAFF; CDR3 DNA: TGCGCCAGCAGAGCTTCTGGGAGGTTTATAGCTTTCTTT
V gene: TRBV2; clone size: .; J gene: TRBJ1-2; D gene: .; CDR3 protein: CASSVGGTYGYTF; CDR3 DNA: TGTGCCAGCAGTGTGGGAGGGACCTATGGCTACACCTTC
V gene: TRBV28; clone size: .; J gene: TRBJ2-7; D gene: .; CDR3 protein: CASSWGAYEQYF; CDR3 DNA: TGTGCCAGCAGTTGGGGGGCCTACGAGCAGTACTTC
V gene: TRBV12-3/TRBV12-4; clone size: .; J gene: TRBJ2-7; D gene: TRBD1; CDR3 protein: CASSFGTGGEQYF; CDR3 DNA: TGTGCCAGCAGTTTCGGGACAGGGGGGGAGCAGTACTTC
V gene: TRBV9; clone size: .; J gene: TRBJ1-1; D gene: TRBD1; CDR3 protein: CASSPRQGARFTTEAFF; CDR3 DNA: TGTGCCAGCAGCCCCAGACAGGGGGCGCGATTTACGACTGAAGCTTTCTTT
V gene: TRBV7-8; clone size: .; J gene: TRBJ2-1; D gene: TRBD2; CDR3 protein: CASSPGTSGGNEQFF; CDR3 DNA: TGTGCCAGCAGCCCCGGGACTAGCGGGGGTAATGAGCAGTTCTTC
V gene: TRBV19; clone size: .; J gene: TRBJ2-1; D gene: TRBD2; CDR3 protein: CASSITSGAYNEQFF; CDR3 DNA: TGTGCCAGTAGTATTACTAGCGGGGCCTACAATGAGCAGTTCTTC
V gene: TRBV7-8; clone size: .; J gene: TRBJ1-1; D gene: .; CDR3 protein: CASSLVRGNLNTEAFF; CDR3 DNA: TGTGCCAGCAGCTTAGTGAGGGGCAACTTGAACACTGAAGCTTTCTTT
V gene: TRBV5-6; clone size: .; J gene: TRBJ2-1; D gene: .; CDR3 protein: CASSLDSNEQFF; CDR3 DNA: TGTGCCAGCAGCTTGGACTCGAATGAGCAGTTCTTC
V gene: TRBV12-3/TRBV12-4; clone size: .; J gene: TRBJ1-3; D gene: TRBD1; CDR3 protein: CASRGTVKNTIYF; CDR3 DNA: TGTGCCAGCAGAGGGACAGTGAAAAACACCATATATTTT
V gene: TRBV3-1/TRBV3-2; clone size: .; J gene: TRBJ2-2; D gene: .; CDR3 protein: CASSQEVAGELFF; CDR3 DNA: TGTGCCAGCAGCCAAGAGGTGGCCGGGGAGCTGTTTTTT
V gene: TRBV7-9; clone size: .; J gene: TRBJ1-2; D gene: TRBD1; CDR3 protein: CASSQTGALANYGYTF; CDR3 DNA: TGTGCCAGCAGCCAGACAGGGGCCCTCGCTAACTATGGCTACACCTTC
V gene: TRBV6-5; clone size: .; J gene: TRBJ1-1; D gene: TRBD1; CDR3 protein: CASTYGTGGNTEAFF; CDR3 DNA: TGTGCCAGCACTTACGGAACAGGGGGGAACACTGAAGCTTTCTTT
V gene: TRBV5-1; clone size: once; J gene: TRBJ1-1; D gene: .; CDR3 protein: CASSFGGPNTEAFF; CDR3 DNA: TGCGCCAGCAGCTTCGGAGGCCCTAACACTGAAGCTTTCTTT
V gene: TRBV29-1; clone size: .; J gene: TRBJ2-2; D gene: .; CDR3 protein: CSVEGGLDTGELFF; CDR3 DNA: TGCAGCGTTGAAGGGGGGCTGGACACCGGGGAGCTGTTTTTT
V gene: TRBV19; clone size: .; J gene: TRBJ1-2; D gene: TRBD1; CDR3 protein: CASSILGQVGYYGYTF; CDR3 DNA: TGTGCCAGTAGTATTTTGGGACAGGTTGGTTACTATGGCTACACCTTC
V gene: TRBV19; clone size: .; J gene: TRBJ1-4; D gene: TRBD1; CDR3 protein: CASSPPGQVEKLFF; CDR3 DNA: TGTGCCAGTAGTCCACCGGGACAGGTTGAAAAACTGTTTTTT
V gene: TRBV4-1; clone size: .; J gene: TRBJ1-1; D gene: .; CDR3 protein: CASSQEGAEAFF; CDR3 DNA: TGCGCCAGCAGCCAAGAAGGGGCGGAAGCTTTCTTT
V gene: TRBV5-1; clone size: .; J gene: TRBJ1-2; D gene: .; CDR3 protein: CASSLVTEGSSNYGYTF; CDR3 DNA: TGCGCCAGCAGCTTGGTTACGGAGGGTTCCTCTAACTATGGCTACACCTTC
V gene: TRBV2; clone size: few; J gene: TRBJ2-7; D gene: .; CDR3 protein: CASSEVQGGSYEQYF; CDR3 DNA: TGTGCCAGCAGTGAAGTGCAGGGGGGGTCCTACGAGCAGTACTTC
V gene: TRBV6-5; clone size: .; J gene: TRBJ1-6; D gene: .; CDR3 protein: CASLPTWDSPLHF; CDR3 DNA: TGTGCCAGCCTACCCACTTGGGATTCACCCCTCCACTTT
V gene: TRBV6-6; clone size: .; J gene: TRBJ2-1; D gene: TRBD1; CDR3 protein: CASREDRGYEYNEQFF; CDR3 DNA: TGTGCCAGCAGGGAGGACAGGGGGTATGAATACAATGAGCAGTTCTTC
V gene: TRBV19; clone size: .; J gene: TRBJ1-2; D gene: .; CDR3 protein: CASSISPGGTYGYTF; CDR3 DNA: TGTGCCAGTAGTATTTCGCCCGGGGGGACCTATGGCTACACCTTC
V gene: TRBV6-1; clone size: .; J gene: TRBJ1-1; D gene: .; CDR3 protein: CASSDEGTGITEAFF; CDR3 DNA: TGTGCCAGCAGTGATGAAGGGACCGGGATCACTGAAGCTTTCTTT
V gene: TRBV5-4; clone size: once; J gene: TRBJ1-1; D gene: .; CDR3 protein: CASSLLGSSTEAFF; CDR3 DNA: TGTGCCAGCAGCTTGCTGGGGAGTAGCACTGAAGCTTTCTTT